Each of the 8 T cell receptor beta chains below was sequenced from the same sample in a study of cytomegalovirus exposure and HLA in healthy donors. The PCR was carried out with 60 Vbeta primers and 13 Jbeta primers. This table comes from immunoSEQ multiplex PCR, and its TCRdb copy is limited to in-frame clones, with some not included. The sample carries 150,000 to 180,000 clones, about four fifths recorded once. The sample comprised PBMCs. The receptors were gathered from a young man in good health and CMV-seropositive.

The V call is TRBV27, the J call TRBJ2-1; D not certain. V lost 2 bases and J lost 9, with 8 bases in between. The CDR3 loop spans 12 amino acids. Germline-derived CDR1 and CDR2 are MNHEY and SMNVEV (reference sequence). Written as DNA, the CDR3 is TGTGCCAGCAGTTTAAACGGCGGTGAGCAGTTCTTC. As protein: CASSLNGGEQFF.

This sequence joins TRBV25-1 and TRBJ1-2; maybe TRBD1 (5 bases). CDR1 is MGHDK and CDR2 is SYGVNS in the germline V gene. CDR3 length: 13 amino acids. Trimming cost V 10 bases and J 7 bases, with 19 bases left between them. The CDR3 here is CATTGEGLSGYTF. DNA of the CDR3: TGTGCCACCACGGGGGAGGGTTTGAGTGGCTACACCTTC.

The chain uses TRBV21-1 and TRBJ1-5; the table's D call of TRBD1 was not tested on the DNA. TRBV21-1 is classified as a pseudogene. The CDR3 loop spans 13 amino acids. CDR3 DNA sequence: TGTGCCAGCAGCAAACAGGGTCCCCAGCCCCAGCATTTT. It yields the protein CASSKQGPQPQHF.

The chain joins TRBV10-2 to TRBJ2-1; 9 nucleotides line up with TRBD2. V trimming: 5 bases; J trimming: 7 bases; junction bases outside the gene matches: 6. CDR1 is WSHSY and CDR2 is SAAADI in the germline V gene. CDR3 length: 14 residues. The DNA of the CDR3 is TGCGCCAGCAGTTTAGCGGGAGCGGGGAATGAGCAGTTCTTC. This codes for CASSLAGAGNEQFF.

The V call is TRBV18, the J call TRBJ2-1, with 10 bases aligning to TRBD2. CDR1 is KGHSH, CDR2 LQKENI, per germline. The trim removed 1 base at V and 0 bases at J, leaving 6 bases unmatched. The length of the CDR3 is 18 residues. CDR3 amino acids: CASSPQTPSGSSYNEQFF. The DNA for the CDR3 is TGTGCCAGCTCACCACAAACGCCTAGCGGGAGCTCCTACAATGAGCAGTTCTTC.

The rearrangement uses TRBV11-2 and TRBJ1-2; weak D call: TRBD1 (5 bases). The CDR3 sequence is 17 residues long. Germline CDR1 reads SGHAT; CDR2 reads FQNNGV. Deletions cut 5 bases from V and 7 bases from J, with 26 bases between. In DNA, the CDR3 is TGTGCCAGCAGCATTCGACAGTGGAGGGAGGGGTGGGCTGGCTACACCTTC. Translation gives CASSIRQWREGWAGYTF.

CDR3 residues: CASRPPGKRGIAGELFF. The DNA for the CDR3 is TGTGCCAGCCGGCCCCCAGGTAAGCGGGGGATTGCAGGAGAGCTGTTTTTT. This chain joins TRBV21-1 and TRBJ2-2; the D call TRBD2 from the table was never checked on the DNA. TRBV21-1 is shown as a pseudogene. This CDR3 has 17 amino acids.

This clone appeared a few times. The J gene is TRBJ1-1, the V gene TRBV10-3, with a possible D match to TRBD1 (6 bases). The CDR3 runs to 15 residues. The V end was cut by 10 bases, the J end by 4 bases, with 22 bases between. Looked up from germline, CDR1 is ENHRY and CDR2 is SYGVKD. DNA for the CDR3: TGTGCCAGCAGGCCGGGGACACGGACGGTCACTGAAGCTTTCTTT. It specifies CASRPGTRTVTEAFF.